Each of the 5 T cell receptor beta chains below was sequenced from the same sample in a study of blood T cell repertoires in COVID-19. Repertoires were generated with immunoSEQ multiplex PCR, while TCRdb's copy carries only in-frame clones and drops some. The sample has some 83,000 clones; around 72% are singletons. The sample taken for sequencing was peripheral blood. The source is a woman older than 75 with acute or convalescent COVID-19.

V usage is TRBV14 and J usage is TRBJ2-7; 7 nucleotides line up with TRBD2. V trimming: 4 bases; J trimming: 7 bases; junction bases outside the gene matches: 10. Germline lookup yields CDR1 SGHDN and CDR2 FVKESK. CDR3 size: 14 residues. The CDR3 protein is CASSRLGQRDEQYF. For the CDR3, the DNA is TGTGCCAGCAGCCGGTTGGGGCAGCGGGATGAGCAGTACTTC. The full variable domain, its missing parts supplied by reference TRBV14 and TRBJ2-7, is EAGVTQFPSHSVIEKGQTVTLRCDPISGHDNLYWYRRVMGKEIKFLLHFVKESKQDESGMPNNRFLAERTGGTYSTLKVQPAELEDSGVYFCASSRLGQRDEQYFGPGTRLTVT.

V is TRBV7-8 and J is TRBJ1-2; the match to TRBD1 covers 8 bases. The CDR3 runs 15 residues. Germline V gene lookup returns CDR1 SGHVS and CDR2 FQNEAQ. The V and J ends lost 5 bases and 0 bases, in that order; junction bases with no gene match: 5. The DNA of the CDR3 is TGTGCCAGCAGCCTACGGGACAGGCCTAACTATGGCTACACCTTC. Translating it yields CASSLRDRPNYGYTF.

This clone was seen just once. The chain has TRBV3-1 (or the pseudogene TRBV3-2) and TRBJ1-1; 8 bases map to TRBD1. J lost 4 bases, V lost 3 bases, and 4 bases had no gene match. Germline V gene data show CDR1 as LGHDT and CDR2 as YNNKEL (reference sequence). The CDR3 runs 14 residues. The CDR3 coding sequence is TGTGCCAGCAGCCACCTAACAGGGGGCACTGAAGCTTTCTTT. This codes for CASSHLTGGTEAFF.

A few counts support this clone. V and J are TRBV28 and TRBJ1-2, with 8 bases lining up with TRBD1. This CDR3 is built from 14 residues. Germline CDR1 reads MDHEN; CDR2 reads SYDVKM. The J segment lost 4 bases and the V segment lost 5 bases, leaving 6 bases of the junction unmatched. This CDR3 reads CASSAGTGIYGYTF. The CDR3 DNA sequence: TGTGCCAGCAGTGCCGGGACAGGCATCTATGGCTACACCTTC.

This clone came up a few times. The rearrangement joins TRBV10-3 to TRBJ2-7; D might be TRBD1 (5 bases). The CDR3 contains 12 residues. Trimming removed 6 bases at V and 2 bases at J, with 8 bases between. The germline gives CDR1 ENHRY, CDR2 SYGVKD. The CDR3 DNA reads TGTGCCATCAGCCCAGGGACCTACGAGCAGTACTTC. It specifies CAISPGTYEQYF.